The T cell receptor beta chain under discussion was sequenced for a study of blood T cell repertoires in COVID-19. Some clones are missing from TCRdb's copy, which holds only in-frame ones; the method was immunoSEQ multiplex PCR. The sample has approximately 280,000 clones; 75% to 90% are singletons. V gave up 2 bases and J gave up 3 bases; unmatched junction bases: 3. Per the germline V gene, CDR1 is MNHEY and CDR2 is SVGAGI. This CDR3 comprises 14 residues. Input material: peripheral blood. The sequence was obtained from a woman aged 55 to 70 with acute or convalescent COVID-19. The chain carries TRBV6-5 and TRBJ1-2; TRBD1 matches at 7 bases. The CDR3 DNA reads as TGTGCCAGCAGTTACCTCACAGGGGACTATGGCTACACCTTC. Residues: CASSYLTGDYGYTF.